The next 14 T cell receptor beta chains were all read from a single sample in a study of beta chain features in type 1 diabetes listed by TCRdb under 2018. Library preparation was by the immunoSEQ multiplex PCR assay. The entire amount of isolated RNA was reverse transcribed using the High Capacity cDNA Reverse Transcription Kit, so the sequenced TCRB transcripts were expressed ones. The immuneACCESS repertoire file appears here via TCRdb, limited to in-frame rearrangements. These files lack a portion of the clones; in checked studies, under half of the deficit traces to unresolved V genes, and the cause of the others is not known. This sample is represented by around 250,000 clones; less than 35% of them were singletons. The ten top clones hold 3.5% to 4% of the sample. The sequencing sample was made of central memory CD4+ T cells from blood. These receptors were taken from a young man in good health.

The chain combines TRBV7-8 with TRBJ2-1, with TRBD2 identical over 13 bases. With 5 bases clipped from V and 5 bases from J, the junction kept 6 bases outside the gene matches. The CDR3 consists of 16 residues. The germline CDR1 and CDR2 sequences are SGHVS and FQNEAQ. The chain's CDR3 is CASSPGTSGKHNEQFF. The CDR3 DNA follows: TGTGCCAGCAGCCCCGGGACTAGCGGGAAACACAATGAGCAGTTCTTC.

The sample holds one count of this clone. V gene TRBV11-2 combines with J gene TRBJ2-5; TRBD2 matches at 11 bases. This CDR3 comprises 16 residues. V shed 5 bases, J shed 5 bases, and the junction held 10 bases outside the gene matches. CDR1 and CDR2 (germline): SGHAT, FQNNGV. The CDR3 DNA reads TGTGCCAGCAGCCTCCGTAGTAGCGGGAGGGTGGAGACCCAGTACTTC. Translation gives CASSLRSSGRVETQYF. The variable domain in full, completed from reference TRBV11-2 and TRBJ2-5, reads EAGVAQSPRYKIIEKRQSVAFWCNPISGHATLYWYQQILGQGPKLLIQFQNNGVVDDSQLPKDRFSAERLKGVDSTLKIQPAKLEDSAVYLCASSLRSSGRVETQYFGPGTRLLVL.

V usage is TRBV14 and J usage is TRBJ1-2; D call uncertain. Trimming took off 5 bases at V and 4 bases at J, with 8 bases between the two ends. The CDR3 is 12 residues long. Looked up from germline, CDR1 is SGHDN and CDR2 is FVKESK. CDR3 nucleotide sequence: TGTGCCAGCAGCGCCTTGGGCTATGGCTACACCTTC. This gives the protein CASSALGYGYTF.

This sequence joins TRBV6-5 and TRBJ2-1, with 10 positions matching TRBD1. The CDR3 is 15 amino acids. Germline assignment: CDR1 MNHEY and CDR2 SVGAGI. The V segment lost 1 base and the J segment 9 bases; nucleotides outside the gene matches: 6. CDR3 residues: CASSYLGTGAGEQFF. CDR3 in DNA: TGTGCCAGCAGTTACTTAGGGACAGGGGCGGGTGAGCAGTTCTTC.

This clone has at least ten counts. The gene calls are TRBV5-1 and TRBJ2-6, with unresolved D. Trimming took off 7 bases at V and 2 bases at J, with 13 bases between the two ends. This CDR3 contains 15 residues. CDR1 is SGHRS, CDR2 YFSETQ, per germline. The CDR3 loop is CASGELGTGANVLTF. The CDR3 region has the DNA TGCGCCAGCGGTGAACTGGGGACTGGGGCCAACGTCCTGACTTTC.

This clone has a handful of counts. The CDR3: CARRQGQRGACYNEQFF. The CDR3 DNA is TGCGCCAGGAGACAGGGCCAGAGGGGGGCCTGCTACAATGAGCAGTTCTTC. The chain carries TRBV23-1 and TRBJ2-1; a possible D gene is TRBD1 (7 bases). TRBV23-1 is labeled an ORF, and its function is uncertain. Trimming took 9 bases from V and 3 from J, leaving 24 bases between them. This CDR3 has 17 amino acids.

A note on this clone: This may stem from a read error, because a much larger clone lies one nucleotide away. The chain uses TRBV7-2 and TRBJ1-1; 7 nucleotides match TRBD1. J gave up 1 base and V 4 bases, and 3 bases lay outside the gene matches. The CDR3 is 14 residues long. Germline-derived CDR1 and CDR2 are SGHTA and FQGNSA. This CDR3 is CASSSGQPNTEAFF. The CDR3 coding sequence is TGTGCCAGCAGCTCGGGACAGCCGAACACTGAAGCTTTCTTT.

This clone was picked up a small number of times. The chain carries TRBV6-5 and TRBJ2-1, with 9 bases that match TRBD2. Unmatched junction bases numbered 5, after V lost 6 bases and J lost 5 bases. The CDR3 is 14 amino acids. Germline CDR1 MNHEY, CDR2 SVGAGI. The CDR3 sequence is CASSPRLADNEQFF. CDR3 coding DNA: TGTGCCAGCAGCCCCCGACTAGCGGACAATGAGCAGTTCTTC.

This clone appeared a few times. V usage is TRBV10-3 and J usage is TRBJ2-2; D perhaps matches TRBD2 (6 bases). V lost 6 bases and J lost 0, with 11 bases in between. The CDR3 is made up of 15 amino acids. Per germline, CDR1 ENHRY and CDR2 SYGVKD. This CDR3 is CAIREGSTNTGELFF. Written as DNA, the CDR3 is TGTGCCATCAGGGAGGGGTCCACGAACACCGGGGAGCTGTTTTTT.

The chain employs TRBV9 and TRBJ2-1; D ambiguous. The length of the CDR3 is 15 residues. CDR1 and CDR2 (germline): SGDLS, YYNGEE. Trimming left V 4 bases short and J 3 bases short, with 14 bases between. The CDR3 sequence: CASSPSGDFYNEQFF. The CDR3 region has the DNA TGTGCCAGCAGCCCCTCCGGAGACTTCTACAATGAGCAGTTCTTC.

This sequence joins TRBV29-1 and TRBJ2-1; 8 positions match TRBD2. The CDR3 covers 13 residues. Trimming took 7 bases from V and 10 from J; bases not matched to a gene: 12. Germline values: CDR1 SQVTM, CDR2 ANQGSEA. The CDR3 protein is CSGAPGLASEQFF. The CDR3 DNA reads TGCAGCGGTGCGCCCGGACTAGCAAGCGAGCAGTTCTTC.

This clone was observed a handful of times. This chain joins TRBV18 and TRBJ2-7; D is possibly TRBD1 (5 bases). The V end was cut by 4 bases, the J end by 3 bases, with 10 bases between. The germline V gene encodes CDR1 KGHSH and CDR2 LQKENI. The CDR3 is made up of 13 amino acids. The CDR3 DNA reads TGTGCCAGCTCACAACGCAGGGACTACGAGCAGTACTTC. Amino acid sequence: CASSQRRDYEQYF. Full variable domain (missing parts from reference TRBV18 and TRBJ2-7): NAGVMQNPRHLVRRRGQEARLRCSPMKGHSHVYWYRQLPEEGLKFMVYLQKENIIDESGMPKERFSAEFPKEGPSILRIQQVVRGDSAAYFCASSQRRDYEQYFGPGTRLTVT.

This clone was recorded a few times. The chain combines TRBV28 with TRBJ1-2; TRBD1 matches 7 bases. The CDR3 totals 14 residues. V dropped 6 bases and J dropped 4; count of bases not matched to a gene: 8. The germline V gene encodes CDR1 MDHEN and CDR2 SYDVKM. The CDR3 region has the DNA TGTGCCAGCAGACGGCCGGGACAGTCCTATGGCTACACCTTC. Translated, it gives CASRRPGQSYGYTF.

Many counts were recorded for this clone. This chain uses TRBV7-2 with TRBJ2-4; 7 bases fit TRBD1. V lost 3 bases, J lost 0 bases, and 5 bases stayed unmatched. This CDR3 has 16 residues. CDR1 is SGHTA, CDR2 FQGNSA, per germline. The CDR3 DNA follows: TGTGCCAGCAGCTTGGGACAGCATCTAGCCAAAAACATTCAGTACTTC. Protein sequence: CASSLGQHLAKNIQYF.